This section outlines one T cell receptor beta chain sequence together with its context. Its antigen is unidentified. The primer mix had 60 Vbeta and 13 Jbeta primers. The method was immunoSEQ multiplex PCR; TCRdb's version includes in-frame clones alone and lacks a portion of them. This table has more than 75,000 clones, 70% to 85% appearing once. CDR1 and CDR2 from the germline V gene are SGHNT and YYREEE (reference sequence). The CDR3 runs to 13 residues. The V gene lost 1 base and the J gene lost 6 bases, with 10 bases spanning the gap. This sample stems from a study of cytomegalovirus exposure and HLA in healthy donors. General study findings and limits: The analysis excluded some indistinguishable V segments, including TRBV6-2 and TRBV6-3.

The source of this sequence is a man aged 25 to 45 in good health and CMV-seronegative. The rearrangement links TRBV5-4 to TRBJ1-2; D may be TRBD1 (5 bases). What was sequenced was PBMCs. The CDR3: CASSLTGGDGYTF. The CDR3 coding sequence is TGTGCCAGCAGCTTGACCGGGGGGGATGGCTACACCTTC. Together with reference TRBV5-4 and TRBJ1-2, the CDR3 gives the full variable domain: ETGVTQSPTHLIKTRGQQVTLRCSSQSGHNTVSWYQQALGQGPQFIFQYYREEENGRGNFPPRFSGLQFPNYSSELNVNALELDDSALYLCASSLTGGDGYTFGSGTRLTVV.